Each of the 8 T cell receptor beta chains below was sequenced from the same sample in a study of blood T cell repertoires in COVID-19. TCRdb's table, derived via immunoSEQ multiplex PCR, lists solely in-frame clones and lacks some. The sample records roughly 380,000 clones, about 89% being singletons. The sequenced sample was peripheral blood. All receptors come from a middle-aged woman with COVID-19, enrolled during active disease.

The chain links TRBV10-3 to TRBJ1-1; weak D call: TRBD1 (6 bases). The CDR3 has 13 residues. Germline CDR1 ENHRY, CDR2 SYGVKD. The ends were cut back, 9 bases at V and 1 base at J, with 12 bases in the middle. CDR3 amino acids: CAIAGAGNTEAFF. The CDR3 DNA reads TGTGCCATAGCAGGGGCCGGGAACACTGAAGCTTTCTTT.

This chain uses TRBV5-5 with TRBJ2-1, with TRBD2 matching 7 bases. The CDR3 totals 15 residues. CDR1 and CDR2 from the germline V gene are SGHKS and YYEKEE (reference sequence). V was clipped by 5 bases and J by 7 bases; unmatched bases: 12. The CDR3 spells CASSSWEGGVNEQFF. In DNA, the CDR3 is TGTGCCAGCAGTTCCTGGGAGGGTGGTGTGAATGAGCAGTTCTTC.

V usage is TRBV30 and J usage is TRBJ1-6, with 7 bases that match TRBD1. V gave up 0 bases and J gave up 1 base; unmatched junction bases: 9. Germline values: CDR1 GTSNPN, CDR2 SVGIG (reference sequence). This CDR3 is 18 amino acids long. The CDR3 bases are TGTGCCTGGAGTGTGAGGGCAGGGGGTTTGTCCTATAATTCACCCCTCCACTTT. This sequence encodes CAWSVRAGGLSYNSPLHF.

The rearrangement links TRBV10-3 to TRBJ2-7, with 9 bases aligning to TRBD1. CDR3 length: 12 amino acids. J gave up 2 bases and V 9 bases, and 2 bases lay outside the gene matches. Germline values: CDR1 ENHRY, CDR2 SYGVKD. CDR3 coding DNA: TGTGCCATGGGGACAGGGACCTACGAGCAGTACTTC. It codes for CAMGTGTYEQYF.

The sample holds one count of this clone. The gene calls are TRBV4-1 and TRBJ1-2, with 7 bases lining up with TRBD1. The CDR3 extends over 15 amino acids. Germline CDR1 MGHRA, CDR2 YSYEKL. V dropped 5 bases and J dropped 1; count of bases not matched to a gene: 7. The DNA of the CDR3 is TGCGCCAGCAGCAAGGGACAGAGGGATAACTATGGCTACACCTTC. It encodes CASSKGQRDNYGYTF.

The CDR3 DNA sequence: TGCGCCAGCAGCAAAGGACTAGCGGGGGGCAATGAGCAGTTCTTC. It codes for CASSKGLAGGNEQFF. The chain uses TRBV5-1 and TRBJ2-1; 14 positions match TRBD2. Germline-derived CDR1 and CDR2 are SGHRS and YFSETQ. V was pared by 4 bases and J by 6 bases, with 3 bases of the junction left unmatched. This CDR3 contains 15 residues.

The chain joins TRBV9 to TRBJ2-7; D is possibly TRBD1 (7 bases). The V end lost 0 bases, the J end lost 5 bases, and 12 bases lay between the germline ends. This CDR3 has 14 amino acids. Germline CDR1 SGDLS, CDR2 YYNGEE. In DNA, the CDR3 is TGTGCCAGCAGCGTAGGTCCAGGGGGGAACGAGCAGTACTTC. Amino acid sequence: CASSVGPGGNEQYF.

This clone was observed once. The chain employs TRBV11-1 and TRBJ2-5, with a tentative D call TRBD1 (5 bases). V was trimmed by 5 bases and J by 5 bases, leaving 15 bases between them. Germline lookup yields CDR1 SGHAT and CDR2 FQDESV (reference sequence). The CDR3 contains 14 residues. In DNA form, the CDR3 reads TGTGCCAGCAGCGAGTTCACAGGACACGAGACCCAGTACTTC. Encoded protein: CASSEFTGHETQYF.